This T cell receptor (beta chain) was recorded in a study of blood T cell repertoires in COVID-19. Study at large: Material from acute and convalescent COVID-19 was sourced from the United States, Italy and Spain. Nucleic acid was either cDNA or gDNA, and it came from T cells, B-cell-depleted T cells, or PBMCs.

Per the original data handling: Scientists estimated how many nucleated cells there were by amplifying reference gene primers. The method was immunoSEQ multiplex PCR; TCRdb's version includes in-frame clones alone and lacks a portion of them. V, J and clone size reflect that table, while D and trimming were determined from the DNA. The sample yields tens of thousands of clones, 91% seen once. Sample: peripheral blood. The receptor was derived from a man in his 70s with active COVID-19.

The CDR3 DNA reads as TGTGCCACAAAACCAGGGGCCTATAGCAATCAGCCCCAGCATTTT. Translating it yields CATKPGAYSNQPQHF. The V gene is TRBV10-3, the J gene TRBJ1-5; D might be TRBD1 (6 bases). The germline V gene has CDR1 ENHRY and CDR2 SYGVKD. This CDR3 is built from 15 residues. V lost 10 bases and J lost 0, with 16 bases in between.